The sequence of this T cell receptor (beta chain) was determined in a study of neurological immune-mediated disorders. V was pared by 3 bases and J by 4 bases, with 12 bases between. The CDR3 has 13 residues. From germline, CDR1 is DFQATT and CDR2 SNEGSKA (reference sequence). This clonotype was seen at least ten times. Healthy controls comprised blood bank volunteers in Maryland, USA. PBMCs stored at -80 C, numbering 2 million, were the origin of the unsorted libraries. MiXCR, applied by TCRdb to the 5' RACE reads, yields one record per CDR3 protein. The table has tens of thousands of distinct CDR3 sequences, under 20% seen once.

This TCR derives from a woman aged 40 to 50 in good health. The chain employs TRBV20-1 and TRBJ2-5, with D possibly TRBD1 on 5 matching bases. Sequencing input: PBMCs. Here the CDR3 reads CSARVQAVETQYF. The CDR3 bases are TGCAGTGCTAGGGTACAGGCGGTAGAGACCCAGTACTTC.